This paragraph reports one TCR beta chain. Its antigen is not known. The sample belongs to a study of CD8 T cells in Susac syndrome. Background on the study: There were Susac syndrome patients who were therapy-naive at blood draw, others on corticosteroids, and others on intravenous immunoglobulin alone.

Germline-derived CDR1 and CDR2 are DFQATT and SNEGSKA (reference sequence). This CDR3 contains 16 residues. The V and J ends lost 1 base and 3 bases, in that order; junction bases with no gene match: 8. It was with random hexamers that about 0.45 to 1 ug RNA was reverse transcribed. One entry per CDR3 protein, called by TCRdb with MiXCR from the immunoSEQ multiplex PCR reads. The sample consists of 85,000 to 130,000 distinct CDR3 sequences, around 94% of them appearing once. Regarding the study as a whole: It was in TEMRA cells and active patients that Susac CD8+ clonal expansion peaked.

This TCR derives from a human donor with Susac syndrome. Sequencing was done on a sample of CD8+ T cells from PBMCs. The V call is TRBV20-1, the J call TRBJ2-2, with 7 bases aligning to TRBD1. This CDR3 is CSARALDRADTGELFF. In DNA, the CDR3 is TGCAGTGCTAGAGCTCTAGACAGGGCGGACACCGGGGAGCTGTTTTTT.